This entry concerns a single T cell receptor beta chain. The data belong to a study of blood T cell repertoires in COVID-19. Clones were read by immunoSEQ multiplex PCR, and TCRdb kept only the in-frame ones, dropping some. The table has about 430,000 clones, roughly 84% seen once; the top ten hold approximately 1.5%. V was clipped by 7 bases and J by 6 bases; unmatched bases: 7. The V gene's germline CDR1 is ENHRY and CDR2 SYGVKD. The CDR3 consists of 13 residues. The sequencing input was PBMCs or T cells enriched from blood (not recorded which). This TCR was recovered from a woman aged 18-30 years who had been exposed to COVID-19. The V and J genes are TRBV10-3 and TRBJ2-7, with 9 bases that match TRBD2. The chain's CDR3 is CAITRTSVGEQYF. The CDR3 coding sequence is TGTGCCATCACTAGGACTAGCGTAGGCGAGCAGTACTTC.